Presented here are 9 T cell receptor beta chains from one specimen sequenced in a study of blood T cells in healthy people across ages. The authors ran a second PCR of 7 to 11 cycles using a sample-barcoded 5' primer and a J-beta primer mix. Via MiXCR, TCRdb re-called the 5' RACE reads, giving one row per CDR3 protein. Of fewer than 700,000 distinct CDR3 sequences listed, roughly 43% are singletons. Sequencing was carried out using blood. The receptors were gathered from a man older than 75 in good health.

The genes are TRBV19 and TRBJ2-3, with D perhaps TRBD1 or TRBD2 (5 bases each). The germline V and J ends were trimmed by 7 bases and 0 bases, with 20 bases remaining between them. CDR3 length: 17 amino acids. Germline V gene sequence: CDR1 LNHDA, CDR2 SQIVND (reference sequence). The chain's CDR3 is CASNPLGASTSTDTQYF. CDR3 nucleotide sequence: TGTGCCAGTAATCCCCTAGGGGCTAGCACTAGCACAGATACGCAGTATTTT.

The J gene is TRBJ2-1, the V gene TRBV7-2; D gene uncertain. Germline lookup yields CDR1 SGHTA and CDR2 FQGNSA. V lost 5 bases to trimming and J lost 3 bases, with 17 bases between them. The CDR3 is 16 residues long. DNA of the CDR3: TGTGCCAGCAGCCCAAATCGGGCCCCGCTCTACAATGAGCAGTTCTTC. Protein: CASSPNRAPLYNEQFF. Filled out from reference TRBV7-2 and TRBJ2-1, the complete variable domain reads GAGVSQSPSNKVTEKGKDVELRCDPISGHTALYWYRQSLGQGLEFLIYFQGNSAPDKSGLPSDRFSAERTGGSVSTLTIQRTQQEDSAVYLCASSPNRAPLYNEQFFGPGTRLTVL.

The CDR3 loop reads CSARGQGGQSYEQYF. CDR3 nucleotides: TGCAGTGCTAGGGGACAGGGAGGCCAATCCTACGAGCAGTACTTC. This chain uses TRBV20-1 with TRBJ2-7; 9 nucleotides line up with TRBD1. Germline V gene sequence: CDR1 DFQATT, CDR2 SNEGSKA (reference sequence). The CDR3 runs 15 residues. The V segment lost 3 bases and the J segment 1 base; nucleotides outside the gene matches: 7.

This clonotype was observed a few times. The CDR3 coding sequence is TGTGCCACCAGCAGAGAAAGGAGTGAAAAACTGTTTTTT. The encoded protein is CATSRERSEKLFF. This chain uses TRBV15 with TRBJ1-4; no clear D gene. The CDR3 runs 13 residues. Trimming stripped 0 bases from V and 7 bases from J, with 6 bases between. Germline loops: CDR1 LNHNV, CDR2 YYDKDF (reference sequence).

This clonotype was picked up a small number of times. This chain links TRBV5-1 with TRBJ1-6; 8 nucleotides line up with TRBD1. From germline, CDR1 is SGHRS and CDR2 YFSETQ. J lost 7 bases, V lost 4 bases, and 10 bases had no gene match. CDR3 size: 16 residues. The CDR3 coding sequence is TGCGCCAGCAGCACCCGGACAGGGAGGGGGAATTCACCCCTCCACTTT. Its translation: CASSTRTGRGNSPLHF.

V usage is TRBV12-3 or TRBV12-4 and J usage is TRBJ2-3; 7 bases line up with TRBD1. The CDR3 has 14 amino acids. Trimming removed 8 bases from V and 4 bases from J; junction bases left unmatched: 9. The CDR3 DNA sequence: TGTGCCAGCCGGCGGCAGGGGGTGCCAGATACGCAGTATTTT. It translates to CASRRQGVPDTQYF.

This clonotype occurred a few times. The chain's CDR3 is CASSRTSGKSTDTQYF. The CDR3 DNA sequence: TGTGCCAGCAGTCGGACTAGCGGGAAGAGCACAGATACGCAGTATTTT. The V gene is TRBV27, the J gene TRBJ2-3; 12 nucleotides line up with TRBD2. Germline V gene sequence: CDR1 MNHEY, CDR2 SMNVEV (reference sequence). This CDR3 region has 16 residues. Germline trimming cut 5 bases from V and 0 bases from J; bases unmatched to any gene: 3.

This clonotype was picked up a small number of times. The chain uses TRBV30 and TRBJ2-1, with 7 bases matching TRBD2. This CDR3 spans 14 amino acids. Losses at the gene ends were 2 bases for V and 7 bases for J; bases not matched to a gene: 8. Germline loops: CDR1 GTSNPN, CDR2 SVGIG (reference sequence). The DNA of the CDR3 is TGTGCCTGGAGTATAATTAGCGGGCGGAATGAGCAGTTCTTC. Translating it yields CAWSIISGRNEQFF. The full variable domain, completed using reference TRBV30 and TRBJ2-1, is SQTIHQWPATLVQPVGSPLSLECTVEGTSNPNLYWYRQAAGRGLQLLFYSVGIGQISSEVPQNLSASRPQDRQFILSSKKLLLSDSGFYLCAWSIISGRNEQFFGPGTRLTVL.

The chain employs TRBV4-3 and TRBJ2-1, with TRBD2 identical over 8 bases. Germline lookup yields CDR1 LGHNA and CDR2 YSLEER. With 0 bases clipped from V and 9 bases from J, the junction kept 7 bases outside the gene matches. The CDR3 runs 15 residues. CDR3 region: CASSQDNGRGGEQFF. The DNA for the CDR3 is TGCGCCAGCAGCCAAGATAACGGGAGGGGGGGTGAGCAGTTCTTC.